A single count supports the clone carrying this T cell receptor (beta chain). Produced via immunoSEQ multiplex PCR; TCRdb's table is partial and in-frame only. Among about 170,000 clones listed, 83% were seen once. The sample is drawn from a study of blood T cell repertoires in COVID-19. The CDR3 extends over 15 amino acids. J was trimmed by 0 bases and V by 1 base; bases with no gene match: 0. Looked up from germline, CDR1 is LNHDA and CDR2 is SQIVND (reference sequence). Enrolled through a virtual design, the participants were between roughly 18 and 100 years of age and came from 24 US areas. This TCR was sampled from a woman aged 50 to 60 in a cohort exposed to, infected with or recovered from COVID-19 (not recorded which). The V gene is TRBV19, the J gene TRBJ2-3; 8 bases align to TRBD2. Sequenced material: PBMCs or T cells enriched from blood (not recorded which). In nucleotides, the CDR3 is TGTGCCAGTAGTATAGCGGGGGGGAGCACAGATACGCAGTATTTT. Encoded protein: CASSIAGGSTDTQYF.